Below, 31 T cell receptor beta chains from the same sample are listed, as sequenced in a study of CD8 T cells in ankylosing spondylitis. TCRdb reanalysed the 5' RACE reads using MiXCR and keeps one entry per CDR3 protein. This sample has hundreds of thousands of distinct CDR3 sequences, with roughly a third found just once. The sample consisted of blood, either unsorted or a sorted T cell fraction (not recorded which). These TCRs come from a male donor with ankylosing spondylitis or in good health (not recorded which).

This clonotype turned up a few times. This chain links TRBV6-4 with TRBJ2-1; either TRBD1 or TRBD2 may supply D (5 bases each). V lost 5 bases and J lost 0, with 11 bases in between. CDR1 MRHNA and CDR2 SNTAGT come from the germline V gene. CDR3 size: 15 residues. The CDR3 loop is CASSPEGPSYNEQFF. DNA for the CDR3: TGTGCCAGCAGTCCCGAGGGACCCTCCTACAATGAGCAGTTCTTC.

The chain has TRBV10-3 and TRBJ2-2; D is possibly TRBD1 (5 bases). V lost 4 bases, J lost 7 bases, and 7 bases lay in between. Looked up from germline, CDR1 is ENHRY and CDR2 is SYGVKD. The CDR3 loop spans 12 amino acids. The CDR3 region has the DNA TGTGCCATCAGTGTTACAGGCGGGGAGCTGTTTTTT. Residues: CAISVTGGELFF.

The chain combines TRBV12-3 or TRBV12-4 with TRBJ2-7; TRBD2 aligns across 11 bases. V shed 6 bases and J 2 bases; nucleotides not matched to a gene: 6. CDR3 size: 15 residues. The CDR3 spells CASRLLAGAAYEQYF. Here the CDR3 DNA reads TGTGCCAGCAGGCTACTAGCGGGGGCCGCCTACGAGCAGTACTTC.

The chain employs TRBV15 and TRBJ2-5, with TRBD2 matching over 7 bases. The CDR3 has 12 amino acids. Germline values: CDR1 LNHNV, CDR2 YYDKDF (reference sequence). V lost 6 bases, J lost 4 bases, and 2 bases stayed unmatched. The DNA of the CDR3 is TGTGCCACCAGTGGCGGGAGAGAGACCCAGTACTTC. Translating gives CATSGGRETQYF.

The chain recombines TRBV20-1 with TRBJ2-3; 11 bases align to TRBD2. The CDR3 has 17 amino acids. Trimming at V came to 4 bases and at J to 1 base, leaving 10 bases not matched to a gene. Germline CDR1 reads DFQATT; CDR2 reads SNEGSKA (reference sequence). CDR3 DNA sequence: TGCAGTGCTATCGCTAGCGGGGGGCTAGAGGGCACAGATACGCAGTATTTT. Translation: CSAIASGGLEGTDTQYF.

This chain connects TRBV28 to TRBJ2-2; no definite D call. Trimming took off 10 bases at V and 3 bases at J, with 18 bases between the two ends. Germline V gene data show CDR1 as MDHEN and CDR2 as SYDVKM. The CDR3 has 15 residues. CDR3 DNA sequence: TGTGCCACACTCCCCTCAGGACGATACACCGGGGAGCTGTTTTTT. Its translation: CATLPSGRYTGELFF.

This clonotype has only a few counts. This sequence joins TRBV12-3 or TRBV12-4 and TRBJ2-2; TRBD2 might be the D (6 bases). This CDR3 has 15 residues. V was clipped by 4 bases and J by 2 bases, with 11 bases between them. In DNA, the CDR3 is TGTGCCAGCAGTTACTCGGGGGTCAACACCGGGGAGCTGTTTTTT. Protein sequence: CASSYSGVNTGELFF.

This sequence joins TRBV10-1 and TRBJ2-2, with a possible D match to TRBD2 (6 bases). V lost 9 bases to trimming and J lost 4 bases, with 12 bases between them. CDR1 and CDR2 from the germline V gene are WNHNN and SYGVQD (reference sequence). The CDR3 covers 13 residues. The CDR3 nucleotides read TGCGCCAGATGGGAGGTTCCCACCGGGGAGCTGTTTTTT. The encoded protein is CARWEVPTGELFF.

This clonotype was picked up one time. The chain recombines TRBV7-2 with TRBJ2-4; D unresolved. Trimming left V 5 bases short and J 6 bases short, with 14 bases between. Germline CDR1 reads SGHTA; CDR2 reads FQGNSA. The CDR3 has 14 amino acids. CDR3 sequence reads: CASSLDWTINIQYF. DNA for the CDR3: TGTGCCAGCAGCCTCGATTGGACGATAAACATTCAGTACTTC.

V is TRBV7-2 and J is TRBJ2-1; 11 nucleotides match TRBD2. J gave up 7 bases and V 1 base, and 6 bases lay outside the gene matches. Germline CDR1 and CDR2: SGHTA and FQGNSA. The CDR3 has 16 amino acids. Here the CDR3 reads CASSLVSGGAGNEQFF. DNA of the CDR3: TGTGCCAGCAGCTTAGTTAGCGGGGGGGCCGGGAATGAGCAGTTCTTC. The full variable domain, with the rest looked up from reference TRBV7-2 and TRBJ2-1, is GAGVSQSPSNKVTEKGKDVELRCDPISGHTALYWYRQSLGQGLEFLIYFQGNSAPDKSGLPSDRFSAERTGGSVSTLTIQRTQQEDSAVYLCASSLVSGGAGNEQFFGPGTRLTVL.

This sequence joins TRBV5-1 and TRBJ1-4; D is unclear. Germline CDR1 is SGHRS and CDR2 is YFSETQ. V was clipped by 0 bases and J by 0 bases, with 3 bases between them. The CDR3 loop spans 14 amino acids. The DNA of the CDR3 is TGCGCCAGCAGCTTGGACACAACTAATGAAAAACTGTTTTTT. This translates into CASSLDTTNEKLFF.

The V call is TRBV12-3 or TRBV12-4, the J call TRBJ2-2; no firm D call. This CDR3 region has 16 residues. Trimming removed 3 bases from V and 1 base from J, with 12 bases in between. In DNA form, the CDR3 reads TGTGCCAGCAGTTTGGGTAGCTTTCGGAACACCGGGGAGCTGTTTTTT. Its translation is CASSLGSFRNTGELFF.

This clonotype was counted only a few times. CDR3 bases: TGCAGTGCTAGAGGGCCAGGGGTTCTCTCTGGAAACACCATATATTTT. Protein product: CSARGPGVLSGNTIYF. This chain uses TRBV20-1 with TRBJ1-3, with TRBD1 as a possible D gene (6 bases). Looked up from germline, CDR1 is DFQATT and CDR2 is SNEGSKA (reference sequence). The CDR3 spans 16 residues. The V gene lost 1 base and the J gene lost 0 bases, with 13 bases spanning the gap.

This chain connects TRBV12-3 or TRBV12-4 to TRBJ2-3; TRBD1 or TRBD2 may be the D gene (6 bases each). This CDR3 has 15 residues. The V and J ends lost 8 bases and 3 bases respectively, with 18 bases between them. CDR3 in DNA: TGTGCCAGCGGAGTAGGGGGGCCTTGGACAGATACGCAGTATTTT. It translates to CASGVGGPWTDTQYF.

This clonotype was seen more than once but under ten times. The chain recombines TRBV7-2 with TRBJ2-3, with 11 bases aligning to TRBD2. The CDR3 consists of 15 residues. The junction had 3 bases not matched to a gene; V was cut back by 1 base and J by 6 bases. Per the germline V gene, CDR1 is SGHTA and CDR2 is FQGNSA. The CDR3 region is CASSLEASGGDTQYF. In nucleotides, the CDR3 is TGTGCCAGCAGCTTAGAGGCTAGCGGGGGGGATACGCAGTATTTT.

This clonotype has only one observation. The chain carries TRBV7-8 and TRBJ2-7; weak D call: TRBD2 (5 bases). V shed 5 bases and J shed 5 bases, with 22 bases lying between them. Germline assignment: CDR1 SGHVS and CDR2 FQNEAQ. This CDR3 has 16 amino acids. The CDR3 protein is CASSEVSPSGFHEQYF. In nucleotides, the CDR3 is TGTGCCAGCAGCGAAGTGAGCCCCTCGGGGTTCCACGAGCAGTACTTC.

The rearrangement links TRBV11-2 to TRBJ2-7; TRBD1 matches at 7 bases. This CDR3 is 14 amino acids long. V trimming: 8 bases; J trimming: 3 bases; junction bases outside the gene matches: 10. Germline CDR1 SGHAT, CDR2 FQNNGV. The CDR3 nucleotides read TGTGCCAGCCGCATCCGGGACAGAGTCTACGAGCAGTACTTC. It encodes CASRIRDRVYEQYF.

The J gene is TRBJ2-1, the V gene TRBV5-1, with 8 bases lining up with TRBD2. Germline assignment: CDR1 SGHRS and CDR2 YFSETQ. V was pared by 4 bases and J by 1 base, with 4 bases of the junction left unmatched. The CDR3 has 15 amino acids. Written as DNA, the CDR3 is TGCGCCAGCAGCATCACGGGGGGGTCCTACAATGAGCAGTTCTTC. This sequence encodes CASSITGGSYNEQFF.

The chain couples TRBV6-5 to TRBJ2-1; TRBD1 aligns across 12 bases. CDR3 length: 15 amino acids. Per the germline V gene, CDR1 is MNHEY and CDR2 is SVGAGI. Trimming at V came to 2 bases and at J to 9 bases, leaving 5 bases not matched to a gene. The CDR3 loop is CASSYRPGQGAEQFF. Here the CDR3 DNA reads TGTGCCAGCAGTTACCGCCCGGGACAGGGGGCTGAGCAGTTCTTC.

The rearrangement joins TRBV7-3 to TRBJ1-1; 10 bases align to TRBD1. The CDR3 runs 15 residues. CDR1 is SGHTA and CDR2 is FQGTGA in the germline V gene. V gave up 6 bases and J gave up 3 bases; unmatched junction bases: 7. CDR3 DNA: TGTGCCAGCAGTCTCGCCGGGACAGGGGACACTGAAGCTTTCTTT. It is translated as CASSLAGTGDTEAFF.

This clonotype was counted between two and nine times. The chain carries TRBV7-9 and TRBJ1-1; D is unclear. V gave up 4 bases and J gave up 10 bases, with 13 bases separating them. This CDR3 is 12 amino acids long. Germline V gives CDR1 SEHNR, CDR2 FQNEAQ (reference sequence). CDR3 coding DNA: TGTGCCAGCAGCTCACCACTCGGTGCAGCTTTCTTT. As protein: CASSSPLGAAFF.

This rearrangement joins TRBV15 to TRBJ2-4; no clear D gene. The CDR3 sequence is 12 residues long. The V gene lost 5 bases and the J gene lost 11 bases, with 13 bases spanning the gap. CDR1 is LNHNV and CDR2 is YYDKDF in the germline V gene (reference sequence). CDR3 sequence reads: CATSQPSLVQYF. The CDR3, as DNA: TGTGCCACCAGCCAACCCTCCTTGGTTCAGTACTTC. Combining the CDR3 with reference TRBV15 and TRBJ2-4 gives the whole variable domain DAMVIQNPRYQVTQFGKPVTLSCSQTLNHNVMYWYQQKSSQAPKLLFHYYDKDFNNEADTPDNFQSRRPNTSFCFLDIRSPGLGDTAMYLCATSQPSLVQYFGAGTRLSVL.

The rearrangement joins TRBV5-5 to TRBJ2-3; 7 bases fit TRBD2. Unmatched junction bases numbered 6, after V lost 0 bases and J lost 2 bases. The CDR3 has 16 amino acids. Germline CDR1 is SGHKS and CDR2 is YYEKEE (reference sequence). The CDR3 region is CASSLVGGGVTDTQYF. In DNA form, the CDR3 reads TGTGCCAGCAGCTTGGTTGGCGGGGGAGTCACAGATACGCAGTATTTT.

The chain recombines TRBV29-1 with TRBJ2-3; 9 bases fit TRBD2. The junction had 1 base not matched to a gene; V was cut back by 4 bases and J by 5 bases. This CDR3 is built from 12 residues. Germline assignment: CDR1 SQVTM and CDR2 ANQGSEA. CDR3 in DNA: TGCAGCGTTGGTAGCGGGGGAGATACGCAGTATTTT. It is translated as CSVGSGGDTQYF.

The chain employs TRBV20-1 and TRBJ2-3; tentative D call: TRBD1 (7 bases). Germline V CDR1 and CDR2: DFQATT, SNEGSKA (reference sequence). This CDR3 is built from 14 residues. V lost 3 bases to trimming and J lost 7 bases, with 17 bases between them. The CDR3: CSASKGAGGHTQYF. For the CDR3, the DNA is TGCAGTGCTAGTAAGGGGGCCGGGGGACATACGCAGTATTTT.

The sample holds a few counts of this clonotype. The genes are TRBV20-1 and TRBJ2-5; the match to TRBD2 covers 7 bases. This CDR3 comprises 14 residues. The V and J ends lost 0 bases and 2 bases, in that order; junction bases with no gene match: 3. Germline CDR1 DFQATT, CDR2 SNEGSKA (reference sequence). The CDR3 is CSARDGRGQETQYF. The DNA for the CDR3 is TGCAGTGCTAGAGATGGGAGGGGTCAAGAGACCCAGTACTTC.

This clonotype was observed a handful of times. J is TRBJ2-7 and V is TRBV29-1, with TRBD1 matching over 12 bases. The CDR3 consists of 15 residues. CDR1 is SQVTM and CDR2 is ANQGSEA in the germline V gene. J gave up 5 bases and V 0 bases, and 5 bases lay outside the gene matches. The CDR3 loop is CSVEDPGTGGDEQYF. The CDR3 DNA is TGCAGCGTTGAAGATCCCGGGACAGGGGGCGACGAGCAGTACTTC.

The chain carries TRBV11-2 and TRBJ2-5, with a possible D match to TRBD2 (6 bases). In germline, CDR1 is SGHAT, CDR2 FQNNGV. The CDR3 extends over 14 amino acids. V shed 2 bases and J shed 5 bases, with 12 bases lying between them. The CDR3 DNA sequence: TGTGCCAGCAGCTTATCGGGGGTCGGGGAGACCCAGTACTTC. It is translated as CASSLSGVGETQYF.

The sample holds a few counts of this clonotype. The genes are TRBV20-1 and TRBJ2-1; TRBD1 is a possible D gene (5 bases). The CDR3 has 13 amino acids. Germline CDR1 reads DFQATT; CDR2 reads SNEGSKA (reference sequence). The ends were cut back, 1 base at V and 7 bases at J, with 11 bases in the middle. CDR3 sequence reads: CSARAPGSNEQFF. DNA for the CDR3: TGCAGTGCTAGAGCCCCAGGGTCTAATGAGCAGTTCTTC.

The table lists this clonotype with a few counts. The V call is TRBV20-1, the J call TRBJ2-5; D could derive from TRBD1 or TRBD2 (5 bases each). The CDR3 contains 12 residues. From germline, CDR1 is DFQATT and CDR2 SNEGSKA (reference sequence). Trimming took 5 bases from V and 5 from J, leaving 12 bases between them. The CDR3 DNA is TGCAGTGCTGGGGGTGCCGGGGAGACCCAGTACTTC. This encodes CSAGGAGETQYF.

The V and J genes are TRBV29-1 and TRBJ2-3, with TRBD2 matching over 8 bases. Germline CDR1 is SQVTM and CDR2 is ANQGSEA. The V and J ends lost 3 bases and 4 bases, in that order; junction bases with no gene match: 6. The CDR3 extends over 14 amino acids. The CDR3: CSVDRGGRADTQYF. In DNA form, the CDR3 reads TGCAGCGTTGATCGGGGGGGCAGGGCAGATACGCAGTATTTT.